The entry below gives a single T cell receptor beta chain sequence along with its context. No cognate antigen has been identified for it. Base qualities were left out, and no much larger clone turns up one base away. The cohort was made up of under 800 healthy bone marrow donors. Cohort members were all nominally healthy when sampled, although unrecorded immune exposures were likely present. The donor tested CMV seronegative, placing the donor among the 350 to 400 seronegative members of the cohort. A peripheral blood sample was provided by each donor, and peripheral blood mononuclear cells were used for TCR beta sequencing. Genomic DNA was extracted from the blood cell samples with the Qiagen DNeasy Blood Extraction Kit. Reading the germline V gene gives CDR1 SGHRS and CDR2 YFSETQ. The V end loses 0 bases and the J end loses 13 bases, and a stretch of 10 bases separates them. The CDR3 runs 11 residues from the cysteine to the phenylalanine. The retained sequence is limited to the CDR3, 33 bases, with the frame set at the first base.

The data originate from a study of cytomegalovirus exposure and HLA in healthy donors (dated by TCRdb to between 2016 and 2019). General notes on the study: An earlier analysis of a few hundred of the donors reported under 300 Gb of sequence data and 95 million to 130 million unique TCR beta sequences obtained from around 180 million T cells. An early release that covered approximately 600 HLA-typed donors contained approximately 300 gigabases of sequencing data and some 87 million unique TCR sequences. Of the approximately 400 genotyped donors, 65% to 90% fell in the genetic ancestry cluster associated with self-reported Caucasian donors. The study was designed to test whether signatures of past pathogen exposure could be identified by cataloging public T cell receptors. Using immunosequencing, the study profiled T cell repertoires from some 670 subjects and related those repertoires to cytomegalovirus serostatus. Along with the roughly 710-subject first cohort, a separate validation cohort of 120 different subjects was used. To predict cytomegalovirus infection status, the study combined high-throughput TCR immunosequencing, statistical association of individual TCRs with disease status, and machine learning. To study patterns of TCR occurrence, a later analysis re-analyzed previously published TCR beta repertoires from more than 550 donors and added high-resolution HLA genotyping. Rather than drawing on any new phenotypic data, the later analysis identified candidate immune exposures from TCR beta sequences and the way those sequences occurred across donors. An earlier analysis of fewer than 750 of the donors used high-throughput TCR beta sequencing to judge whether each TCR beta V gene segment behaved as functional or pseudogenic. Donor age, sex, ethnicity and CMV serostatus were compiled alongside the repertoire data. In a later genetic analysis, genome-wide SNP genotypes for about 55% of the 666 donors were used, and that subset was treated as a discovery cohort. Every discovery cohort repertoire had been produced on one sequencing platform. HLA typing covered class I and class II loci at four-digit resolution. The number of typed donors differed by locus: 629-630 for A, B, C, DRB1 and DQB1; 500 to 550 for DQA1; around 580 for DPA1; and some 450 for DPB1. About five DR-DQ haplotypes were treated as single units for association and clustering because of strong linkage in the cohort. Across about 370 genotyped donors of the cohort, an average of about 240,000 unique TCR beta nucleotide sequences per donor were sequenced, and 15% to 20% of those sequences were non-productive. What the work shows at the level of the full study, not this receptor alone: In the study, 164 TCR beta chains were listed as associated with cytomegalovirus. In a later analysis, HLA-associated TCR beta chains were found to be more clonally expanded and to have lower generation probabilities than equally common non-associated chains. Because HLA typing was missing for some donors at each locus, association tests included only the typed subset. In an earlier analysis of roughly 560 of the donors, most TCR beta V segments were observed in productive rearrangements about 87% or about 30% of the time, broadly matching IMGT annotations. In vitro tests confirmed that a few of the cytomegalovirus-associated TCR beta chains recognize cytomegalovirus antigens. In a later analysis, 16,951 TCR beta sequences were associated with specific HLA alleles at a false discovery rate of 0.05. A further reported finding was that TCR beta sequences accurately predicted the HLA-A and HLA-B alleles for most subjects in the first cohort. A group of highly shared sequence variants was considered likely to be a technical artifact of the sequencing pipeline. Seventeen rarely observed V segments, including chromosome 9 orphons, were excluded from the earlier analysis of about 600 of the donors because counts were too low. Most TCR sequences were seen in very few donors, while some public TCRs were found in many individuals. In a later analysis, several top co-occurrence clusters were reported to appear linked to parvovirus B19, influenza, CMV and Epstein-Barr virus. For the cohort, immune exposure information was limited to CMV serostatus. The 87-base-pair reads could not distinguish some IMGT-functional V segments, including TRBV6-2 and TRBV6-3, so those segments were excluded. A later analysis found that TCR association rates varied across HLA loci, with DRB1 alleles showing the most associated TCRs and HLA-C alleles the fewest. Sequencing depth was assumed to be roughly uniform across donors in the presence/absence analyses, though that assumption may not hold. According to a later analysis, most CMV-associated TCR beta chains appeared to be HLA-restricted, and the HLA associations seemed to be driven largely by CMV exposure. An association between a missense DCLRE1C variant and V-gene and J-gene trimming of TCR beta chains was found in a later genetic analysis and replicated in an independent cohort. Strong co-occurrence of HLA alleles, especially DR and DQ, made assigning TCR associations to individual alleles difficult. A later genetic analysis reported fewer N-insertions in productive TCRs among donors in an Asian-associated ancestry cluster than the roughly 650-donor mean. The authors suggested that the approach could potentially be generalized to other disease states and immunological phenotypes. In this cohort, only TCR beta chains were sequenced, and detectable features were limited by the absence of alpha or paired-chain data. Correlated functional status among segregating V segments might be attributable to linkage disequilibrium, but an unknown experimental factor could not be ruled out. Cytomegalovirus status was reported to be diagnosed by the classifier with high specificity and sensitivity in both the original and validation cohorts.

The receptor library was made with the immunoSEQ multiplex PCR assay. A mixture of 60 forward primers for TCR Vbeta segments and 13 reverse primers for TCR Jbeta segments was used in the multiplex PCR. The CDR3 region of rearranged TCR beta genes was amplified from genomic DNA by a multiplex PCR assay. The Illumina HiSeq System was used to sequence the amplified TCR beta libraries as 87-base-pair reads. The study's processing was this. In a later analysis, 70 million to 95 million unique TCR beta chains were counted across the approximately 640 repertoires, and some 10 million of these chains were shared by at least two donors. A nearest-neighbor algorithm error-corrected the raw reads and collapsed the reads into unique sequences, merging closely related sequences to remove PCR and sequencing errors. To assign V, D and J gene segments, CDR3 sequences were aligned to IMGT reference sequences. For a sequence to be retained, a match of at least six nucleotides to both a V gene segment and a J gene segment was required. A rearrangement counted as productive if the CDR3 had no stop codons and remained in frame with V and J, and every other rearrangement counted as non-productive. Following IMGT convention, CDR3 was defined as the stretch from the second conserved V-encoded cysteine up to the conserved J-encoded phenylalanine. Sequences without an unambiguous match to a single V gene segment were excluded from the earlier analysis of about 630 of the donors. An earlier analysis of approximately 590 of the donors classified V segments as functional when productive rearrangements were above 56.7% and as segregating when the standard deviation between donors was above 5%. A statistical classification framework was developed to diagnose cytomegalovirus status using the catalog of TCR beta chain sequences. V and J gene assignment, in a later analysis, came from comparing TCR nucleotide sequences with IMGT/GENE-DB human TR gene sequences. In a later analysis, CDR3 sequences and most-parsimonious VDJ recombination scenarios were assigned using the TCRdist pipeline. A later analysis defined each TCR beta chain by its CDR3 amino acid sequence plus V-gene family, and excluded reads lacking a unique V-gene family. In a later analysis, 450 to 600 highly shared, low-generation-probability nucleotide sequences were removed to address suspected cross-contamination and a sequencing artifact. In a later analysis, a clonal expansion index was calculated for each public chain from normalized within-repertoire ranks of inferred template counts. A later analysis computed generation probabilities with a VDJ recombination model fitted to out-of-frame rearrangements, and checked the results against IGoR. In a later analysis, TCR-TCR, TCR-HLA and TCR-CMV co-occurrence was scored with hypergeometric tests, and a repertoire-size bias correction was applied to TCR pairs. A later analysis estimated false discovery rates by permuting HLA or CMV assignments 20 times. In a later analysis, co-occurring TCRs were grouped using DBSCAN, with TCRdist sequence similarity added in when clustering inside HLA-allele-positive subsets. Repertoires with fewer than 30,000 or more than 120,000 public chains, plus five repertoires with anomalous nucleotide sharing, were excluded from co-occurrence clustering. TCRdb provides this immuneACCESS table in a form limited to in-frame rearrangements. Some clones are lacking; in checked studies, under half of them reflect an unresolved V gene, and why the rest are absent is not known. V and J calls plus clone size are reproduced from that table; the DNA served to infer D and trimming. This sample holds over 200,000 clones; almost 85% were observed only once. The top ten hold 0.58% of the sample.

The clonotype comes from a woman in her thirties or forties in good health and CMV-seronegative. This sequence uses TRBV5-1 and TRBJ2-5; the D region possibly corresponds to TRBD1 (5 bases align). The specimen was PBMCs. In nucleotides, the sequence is TGCGCCAGCAGCTTGGGCAGGGATCTGTACTTC. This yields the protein CASSLGRDLYF.